This record covers a single T cell receptor (beta chain). Sequenced by immunoSEQ multiplex PCR; TCRdb stores in-frame clones only, minus some. This table has 110,000 or so clones, about nine tenths appearing once. CDR3 length: 13 residues. CDR1 is LGHDT, CDR2 YNNKEL, per germline (reference sequence). The V end was cut by 0 bases, the J end by 2 bases, with 5 bases between. The entry originates in a study of T cell responses to AZD1222 COVID-19 vaccine. The clonotype originates from an adult who received the AZD1222 COVID-19 vaccine. V gene TRBV3-1 (or the pseudogene TRBV3-2) combines with J gene TRBJ2-7, with D hard to call. The sequences come from peripheral blood, collected 28 days after the second AZD1222 dose. The CDR3 DNA follows: TGTGCCAGCAGCCAAGATGGGGCCTACGAGCAGTACTTC. Protein: CASSQDGAYEQYF.